This TCR beta chain was sequenced during a study of cytomegalovirus exposure and HLA in healthy donors. General study points: It was assumed in the presence/absence analyses that sequencing depth was roughly uniform across donors.

A word on this clone: Its specificity is not known.

The PCR ran on 60 Vbeta and 13 Jbeta primers. Data came from immunoSEQ multiplex PCR; TCRdb stores just in-frame clones and leaves some out. The sample has roughly 200,000 clones, roughly 79% seen once. Sequencing was done on a sample of PBMCs. This clonotype was obtained from a male donor in good health and CMV-seronegative.

The chain's CDR3 is CASSPRQGAYNEQFF. Written as DNA, the CDR3 is TGTGCCAGCAGCCCACGACAGGGGGCCTACAATGAGCAGTTCTTC. This sequence joins TRBV11-3 and TRBJ2-1; 9 nucleotides agree with TRBD1. The CDR3 is 15 amino acids. Trimming removed 5 bases from V and 2 bases from J; junction bases left unmatched: 4. Germline V gives CDR1 SGHNT, CDR2 YENEEA.